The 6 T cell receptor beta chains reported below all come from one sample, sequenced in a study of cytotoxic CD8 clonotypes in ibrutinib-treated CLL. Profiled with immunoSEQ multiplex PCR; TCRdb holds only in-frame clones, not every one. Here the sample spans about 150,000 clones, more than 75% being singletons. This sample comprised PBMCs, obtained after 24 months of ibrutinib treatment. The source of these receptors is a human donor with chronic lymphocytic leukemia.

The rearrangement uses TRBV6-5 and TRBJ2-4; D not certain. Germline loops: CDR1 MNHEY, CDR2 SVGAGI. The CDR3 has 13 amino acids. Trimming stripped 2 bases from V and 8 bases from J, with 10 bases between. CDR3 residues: CASSYGRWDIQYF. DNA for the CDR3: TGTGCCAGCAGTTACGGCCGGTGGGACATTCAGTACTTC.

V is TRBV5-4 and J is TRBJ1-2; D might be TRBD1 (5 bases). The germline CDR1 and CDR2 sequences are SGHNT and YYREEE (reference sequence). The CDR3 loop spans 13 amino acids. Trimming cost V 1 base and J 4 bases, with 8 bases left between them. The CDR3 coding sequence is TGTGCCAGCAGCTTGTGGGGGACCTATGGCTACACCTTC. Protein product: CASSLWGTYGYTF.

CDR3 sequence: CASRGGADTGELFF. As DNA, the CDR3 is TGTGCCAGCAGGGGGGGCGCGGACACCGGGGAGCTGTTTTTT. J is TRBJ2-2 and V is TRBV28; D may match TRBD1 or TRBD2 (6 bases each). This CDR3 has 14 amino acids. The germline CDR1 and CDR2 sequences are MDHEN and SYDVKM. Trimming took 6 bases from V and 3 from J, leaving 11 bases between them.

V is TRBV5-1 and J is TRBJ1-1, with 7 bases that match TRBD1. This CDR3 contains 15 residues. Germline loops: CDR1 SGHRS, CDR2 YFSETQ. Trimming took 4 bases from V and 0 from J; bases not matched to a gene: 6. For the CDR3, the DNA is TGCGCCAGCAGCCGATCGGGACAGATGAACACTGAAGCTTTCTTT. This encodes CASSRSGQMNTEAFF.

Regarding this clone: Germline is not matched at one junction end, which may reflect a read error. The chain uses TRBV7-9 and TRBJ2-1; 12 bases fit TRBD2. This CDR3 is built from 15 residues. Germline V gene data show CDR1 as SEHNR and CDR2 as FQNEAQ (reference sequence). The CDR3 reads CASSQGLAGLVEQFF. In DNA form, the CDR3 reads TGCGCCAGCAGCCAAGGACTAGCGGGGTTGGTTGAGCAGTTCTTC.

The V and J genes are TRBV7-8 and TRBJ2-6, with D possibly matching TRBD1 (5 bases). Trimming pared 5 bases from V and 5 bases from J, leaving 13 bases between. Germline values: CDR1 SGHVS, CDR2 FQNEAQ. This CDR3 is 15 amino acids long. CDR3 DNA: TGTGCCAGCAGCCACAGGCGTCAGAGGGCCAACGTCCTGACTTTC. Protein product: CASSHRRQRANVLTF.